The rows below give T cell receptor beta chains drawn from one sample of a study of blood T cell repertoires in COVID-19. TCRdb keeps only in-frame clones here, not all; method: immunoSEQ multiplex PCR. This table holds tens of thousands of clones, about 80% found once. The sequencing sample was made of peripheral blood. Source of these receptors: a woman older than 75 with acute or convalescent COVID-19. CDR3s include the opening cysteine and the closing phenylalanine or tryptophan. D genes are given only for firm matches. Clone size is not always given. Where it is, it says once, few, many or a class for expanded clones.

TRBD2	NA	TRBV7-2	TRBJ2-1	CASSPRTRVLFF	TGTGCCAGCAGCCCCCGGACTAGAGTATTGTTCTTC
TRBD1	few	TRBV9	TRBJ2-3	CASSPFAGGRYTDTQYF	TGTGCCAGCAGCCCCTTCGCAGGGGGACGGTATACAGATACGCAGTATTTT
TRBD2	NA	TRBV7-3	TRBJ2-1	CASSSLGLAGGRNEQFF	TGTGCCAGCAGCTCCCTCGGTCTAGCGGGGGGGCGTAATGAGCAGTTCTTC
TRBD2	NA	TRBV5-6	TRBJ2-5	CASSLAGLAGAGQETQYF	TGTGCCAGCAGCTTGGCCGGACTAGCGGGGGCCGGCCAAGAGACCCAGTACTTC
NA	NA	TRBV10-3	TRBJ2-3	CAISSRGSLADTQYF	TGTGCCATCAGTAGTCGGGGTTCCCTCGCAGATACGCAGTATTTT
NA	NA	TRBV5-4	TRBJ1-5	CASSFRDKGRNQPQHF	TGTGCCAGCAGCTTCCGGGACAAAGGCCGCAATCAGCCCCAGCATTTT
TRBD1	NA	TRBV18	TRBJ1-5	CASSSEQGLNQPQHF	TGTGCCAGCTCATCGGAACAGGGGTTGAATCAGCCCCAGCATTTT
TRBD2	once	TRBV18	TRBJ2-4	CASSPPALAGDPKNIQYF	TGTGCCAGCTCACCACCGGCCCTAGCGGGCGACCCTAAAAACATTCAGTACTTC
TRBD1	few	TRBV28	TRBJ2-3	CASSFRGRSIDTQYF	TGTGCCAGCAGTTTCAGGGGGCGTTCTATAGATACGCAGTATTTT
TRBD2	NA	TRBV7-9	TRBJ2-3	CASSPGLAGGRTDTQYF	TGTGCCAGCAGCCCGGGACTAGCGGGAGGACGCACAGATACGCAGTATTTT
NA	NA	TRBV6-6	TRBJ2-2	CASSSGQLGNTGELFF	TGTGCCAGCAGTTCTGGGCAGTTAGGCAACACCGGGGAGCTGTTTTTT
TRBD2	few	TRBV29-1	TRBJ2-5	CSVEIAGAFGETQYF	TGCAGCGTTGAGATAGCGGGAGCCTTCGGTGAGACCCAGTACTTC
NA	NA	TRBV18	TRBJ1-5	CASSTRGRRPNQPQHF	TGTGCCAGCTCCACCAGAGGACGGAGGCCCAATCAGCCCCAGCATTTT
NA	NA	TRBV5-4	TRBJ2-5	CASSLVQGRETQYF	TGTGCCAGCAGCTTGGTCCAGGGGAGAGAGACCCAGTACTTC
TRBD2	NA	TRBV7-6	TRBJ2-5	CASSLARGTSGGRETQYF	TGTGCCAGCAGCTTAGCGCGGGGGACTAGCGGGGGCAGAGAGACCCAGTACTTC
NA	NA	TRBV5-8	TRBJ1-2	CASSLLQNYGYTF	TGTGCCAGCAGCTTGTTACAGAACTATGGCTACACCTTC
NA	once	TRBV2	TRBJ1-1	CASNLQGVTEAFF	TGTGCCAGCAACCTACAGGGCGTCACTGAAGCTTTCTTT
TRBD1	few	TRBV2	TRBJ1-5	CASRRDRGSNQPQHF	TGTGCCAGCAGAAGAGACAGGGGAAGCAATCAGCCCCAGCATTTT
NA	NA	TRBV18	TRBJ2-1	CASSPGAILYNEQFF	TGTGCCAGCTCACCGGGGGCTATCCTATACAATGAGCAGTTCTTC
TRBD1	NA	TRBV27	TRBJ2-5	CASSAGRDRAHQETQYF	TGTGCCAGCAGTGCCGGCCGGGACAGGGCACACCAAGAGACCCAGTACTTC
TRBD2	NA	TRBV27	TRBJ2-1	CASKGGIGTSGNEQFF	TGTGCCAGCAAAGGAGGAATCGGGACTAGCGGGAATGAGCAGTTCTTC
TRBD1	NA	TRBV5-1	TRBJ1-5	CASSLTGGHYSNQPQHF	TGCGCCAGCAGCTTAACAGGGGGCCATTATAGCAATCAGCCCCAGCATTTT
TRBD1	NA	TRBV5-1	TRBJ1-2	CASSPGQSGYGYTF	TGCGCCAGCAGCCCGGGACAGTCCGGGTATGGCTACACCTTC
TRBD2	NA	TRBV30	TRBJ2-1	CALSGTRPGNEQFF	TGTGCTCTGAGTGGGACTAGACCAGGCAATGAGCAGTTCTTC
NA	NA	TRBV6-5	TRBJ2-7	CASSLGSSYEQYF	TGTGCCAGCAGTTTGGGGAGCTCCTACGAGCAGTACTTC
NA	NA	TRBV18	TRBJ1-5	CASSPQGQRQPQHF	TGTGCCAGCTCACCACAGGGGCAACGGCAGCCCCAGCATTTT
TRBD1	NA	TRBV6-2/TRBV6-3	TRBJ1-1	CASSPQGAGTEAFF	TGTGCCAGCAGTCCCCAGGGGGCTGGCACTGAAGCTTTCTTT
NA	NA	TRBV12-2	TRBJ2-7	CASLIYRWSSYEQYF	TGTGCAAGTCTCATATACAGGTGGAGCTCCTACGAGCAGTACTTC
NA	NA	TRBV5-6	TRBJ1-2	CASSLAGSGGYTF	TGTGCCAGCAGCTTGGCGGGGTCAGGCGGCTACACCTTC
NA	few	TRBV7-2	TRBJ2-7	CASSLKDYREQYF	TGTGCCAGCAGCTTAAAGGACTATCGAGAGCAGTACTTC
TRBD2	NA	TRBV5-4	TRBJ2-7	CASSPGGAGWGEQYF	TGTGCCAGCAGCCCGGGGGGTGCAGGGTGGGGCGAGCAGTACTTC
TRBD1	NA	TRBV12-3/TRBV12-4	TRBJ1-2	CASSTGQVRGYTF	TGTGCCAGCAGTACAGGACAGGTCCGGGGCTACACCTTC
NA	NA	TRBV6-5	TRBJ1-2	CASSSISGYGYTF	TGTGCCAGCAGTTCTATCTCAGGGTATGGCTACACCTTC
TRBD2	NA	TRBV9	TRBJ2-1	CASSVERAGGPEQFF	TGTGCCAGCAGCGTAGAGCGAGCGGGAGGGCCCGAGCAGTTCTTC
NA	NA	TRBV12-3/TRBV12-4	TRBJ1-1	CASSLLENTEAFF	TGTGCCAGCAGTCTACTTGAGAACACTGAAGCTTTCTTT
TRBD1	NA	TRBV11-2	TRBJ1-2	CASSSAGGSYGYTF	TGTGCCAGCAGCTCCGCAGGGGGGTCCTATGGCTACACCTTC
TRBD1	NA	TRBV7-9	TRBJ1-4	CASSEFTGAGVEKLFF	TGTGCCAGCAGCGAATTCACAGGGGCGGGCGTTGAAAAACTGTTTTTT
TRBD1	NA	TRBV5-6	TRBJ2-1	CASSPWTGAQFF	TGTGCCAGCAGCCCCTGGACAGGGGCGCAGTTCTTC
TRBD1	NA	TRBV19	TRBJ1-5	CASRRTGVQPQHF	TGTGCCAGTAGAAGGACAGGGGTTCAGCCCCAGCATTTT
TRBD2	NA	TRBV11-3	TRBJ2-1	CASSLAGGRSNEQFF	TGTGCCAGCAGCTTAGCGGGCGGGAGAAGCAATGAGCAGTTCTTC
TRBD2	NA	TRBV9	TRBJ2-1	CASSVGRELSYNEQFF	TGTGCCAGCAGCGTAGGGCGGGAGTTGTCCTACAATGAGCAGTTCTTC
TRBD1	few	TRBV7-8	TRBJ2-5	CASSSKAGQGVETQYF	TGTGCCAGCAGCTCTAAGGCAGGACAGGGGGTGGAGACCCAGTACTTC
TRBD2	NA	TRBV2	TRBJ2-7	CASRASGRWYEQYF	TGTGCCAGCAGGGCTAGCGGGAGGTGGTACGAGCAGTACTTC
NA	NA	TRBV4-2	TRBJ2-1	CASSQASTGDEQFF	TGTGCCAGCAGCCAAGCGTCGACGGGGGATGAGCAGTTCTTC
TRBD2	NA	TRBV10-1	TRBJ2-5	CASSDGSGGQETQYF	TGCGCCAGCAGTGACGGTAGCGGGGGACAAGAGACCCAGTACTTC
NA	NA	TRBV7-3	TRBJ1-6	CASSPGLDSPLHF	TGTGCCAGCAGCCCCGGTTTGGATTCACCCCTCCACTTT